This TCR beta chain appears in the sequencing data of a study of control samples from healthy donors and cancer patients. The assay was immunoSEQ multiplex PCR, and TCRdb's table has in-frame clones only and misses some. Here the sample spans under 200,000 clones, roughly 91% being singletons. Sequencing was performed on blood. The sequence was collected from a woman aged 30 to 39 in good health.

The CDR3 reads CASMLTAMNTEAFF. CDR3 DNA sequence: TGTGCCAGCATGCTGACAGCGATGAACACTGAAGCTTTCTTT. The chain is built from TRBV2 and TRBJ1-1; perhaps TRBD1 as D (5 bases). This CDR3 region has 14 residues. Between the trimmed V and J ends, which lost 7 bases and 0 bases, there was a span of 12 bases. The V gene's germline CDR1 is SNHLY and CDR2 FYNNEI. The complete variable domain, with remaining parts taken from reference TRBV2 and TRBJ1-1, reads EPEVTQTPSHQVTQMGQEVILRCVPISNHLYFYWYRQILGQKVEFLVSFYNNEISEKSEIFDDQFSVERPDGSNFTLKIRSTKLEDSAMYFCASMLTAMNTEAFFGQGTRLTVV.